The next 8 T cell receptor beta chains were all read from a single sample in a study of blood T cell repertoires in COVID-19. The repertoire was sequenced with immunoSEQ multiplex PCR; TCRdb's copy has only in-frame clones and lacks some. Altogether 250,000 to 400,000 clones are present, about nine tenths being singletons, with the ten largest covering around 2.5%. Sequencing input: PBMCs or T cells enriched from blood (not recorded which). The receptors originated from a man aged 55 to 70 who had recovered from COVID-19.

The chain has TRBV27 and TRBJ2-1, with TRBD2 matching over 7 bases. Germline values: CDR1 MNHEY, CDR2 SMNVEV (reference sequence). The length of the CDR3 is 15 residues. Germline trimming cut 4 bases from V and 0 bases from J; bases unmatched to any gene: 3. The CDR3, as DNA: TGTGCCAGCAGTTGGGGGGGGAGCTCCTACAATGAGCAGTTCTTC. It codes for CASSWGGSSYNEQFF.

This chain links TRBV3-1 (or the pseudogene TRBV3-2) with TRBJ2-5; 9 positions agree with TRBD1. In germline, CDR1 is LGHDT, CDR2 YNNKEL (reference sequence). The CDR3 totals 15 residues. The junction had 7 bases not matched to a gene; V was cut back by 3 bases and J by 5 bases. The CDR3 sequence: CASSQGTGTGETQYF. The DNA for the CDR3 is TGTGCCAGCAGCCAGGGGACAGGGACCGGGGAGACCCAGTACTTC.

The DNA for the CDR3 is TGTGCCAGCAGTGATCGGGTAGCGGCCCCGTCTGGGACCCAGTACTTC. It translates to CASSDRVAAPSGTQYF. The chain combines TRBV2 with TRBJ2-5, with D possibly matching TRBD2 (6 bases). Germline V lookup: CDR1 SNHLY, CDR2 FYNNEI. V lost 3 bases to trimming and J lost 7 bases, with 21 bases between them. There are 16 residues in the CDR3. Full variable domain (missing parts from reference TRBV2 and TRBJ2-5): EPEVTQTPSHQVTQMGQEVILRCVPISNHLYFYWYRQILGQKVEFLVSFYNNEISEKSEIFDDQFSVERPDGSNFTLKIRSTKLEDSAMYFCASSDRVAAPSGTQYFGPGTRLLVL.

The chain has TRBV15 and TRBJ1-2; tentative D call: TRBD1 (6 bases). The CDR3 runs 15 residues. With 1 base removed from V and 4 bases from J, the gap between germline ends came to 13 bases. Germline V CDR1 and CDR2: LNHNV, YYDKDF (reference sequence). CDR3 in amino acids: CATSRAGGVSYGYTF. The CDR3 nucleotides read TGTGCCACCAGCAGAGCGGGGGGCGTAAGCTATGGCTACACCTTC.

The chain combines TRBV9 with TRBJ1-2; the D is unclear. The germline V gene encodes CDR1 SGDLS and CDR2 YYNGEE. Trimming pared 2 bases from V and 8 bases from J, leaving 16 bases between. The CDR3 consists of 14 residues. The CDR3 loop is CASSVNEKAGGYTF. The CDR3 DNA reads TGTGCCAGCAGCGTGAACGAAAAGGCGGGCGGCTACACCTTC.

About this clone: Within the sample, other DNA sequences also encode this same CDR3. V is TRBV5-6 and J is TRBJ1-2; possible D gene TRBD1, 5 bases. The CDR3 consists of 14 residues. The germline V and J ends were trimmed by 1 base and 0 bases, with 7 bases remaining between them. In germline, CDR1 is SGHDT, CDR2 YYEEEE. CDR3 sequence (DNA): TGTGCCAGCAGCTTGAGGGGTGCTAACTATGGCTACACCTTC. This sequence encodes CASSLRGANYGYTF.

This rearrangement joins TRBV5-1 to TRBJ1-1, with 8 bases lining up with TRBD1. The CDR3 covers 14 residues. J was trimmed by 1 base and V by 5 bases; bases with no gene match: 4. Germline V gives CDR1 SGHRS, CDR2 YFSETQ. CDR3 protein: CASRTGEGNTEAFF. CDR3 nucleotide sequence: TGCGCCAGCAGGACAGGGGAGGGGAACACTGAAGCTTTCTTT.

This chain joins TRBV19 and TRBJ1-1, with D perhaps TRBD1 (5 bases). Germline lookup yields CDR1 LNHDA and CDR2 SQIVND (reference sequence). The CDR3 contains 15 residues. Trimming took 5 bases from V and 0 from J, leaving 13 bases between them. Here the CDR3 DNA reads TGTGCCAGTAGTGACCCCGGCAGGGTGAACACTGAAGCTTTCTTT. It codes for CASSDPGRVNTEAFF.